This T cell receptor beta chain derives from a study of tumor-infiltrating lymphocytes in primary liver carcinoma. Germline V gene lookup returns CDR1 MNHEY and CDR2 SVGAGI. The CDR3 covers 16 residues. V dropped 10 bases and J dropped 2 bases, with 24 bases sitting between them. A single count supports this clonotype. It was from roughly 20-30 mg of unsorted bulk tissue that RNA and DNA were co-extracted. The template, about 510 ng total RNA, yielded TCR beta cDNA made with a constant-region primer. Nested multiplex PCR, run for three rounds with slightly modified ARM-PCR, yielded TCR beta libraries. Researchers ran the first two PCR rounds for roughly 11 cycles each with TRBV1-TRBV30 forward primers and a C-beta reverse primer. TCRdb re-analysed the multiplex PCR reads in MiXCR, keeping a single row per CDR3 protein. The data show fewer than 85,000 distinct CDR3 sequences, 69% seen once.

This rearrangement joins TRBV6-5 to TRBJ2-7; perhaps D is TRBD1 or TRBD2 (6 bases each). The receptor was derived from a man aged 40-49 years with primary liver carcinoma and hepatitis B virus infection. Sequences were obtained from tumor-adjacent normal liver tissue. The CDR3 region has the DNA TGTGCCAACAGCTCCCTTCATGGGGGGCGGCCCTACGAGCAGTACTTC. Encoded protein: CANSSLHGGRPYEQYF.